This TCR beta chain was identified during a study of blood T cell repertoires in COVID-19. The wider study: Spain, Italy and the United States supplied samples that represented acute and convalescent COVID-19. T cells, B-cell-depleted T cells, or PBMCs supplied cDNA or gDNA.

Under the authors' procedure: Cell counts per sample came from amplifying reference gene primers. TCRdb keeps only in-frame clones here, not all; method: immunoSEQ multiplex PCR. That table supplies the V and J calls and clone size; D and trimming were determined from the DNA. The sample carries 250,000 to 350,000 clones, 84% recorded once. Per the germline V gene, CDR1 is LGHNA and CDR2 is YSLEER. V lost 5 bases and J lost 4; bases outside the gene matches: 11. The CDR3 has 15 residues. Sequences were obtained from peripheral blood. The chain combines TRBV4-3 with TRBJ2-7; 7 bases align to TRBD1. This TCR was recovered from an older person with COVID-19, enrolled during active disease. CDR3 sequence (DNA): TGCGCCAGCAGCAGCTCCGGGACAGTCGATTACGAGCAGTACTTC. Amino acid sequence: CASSSSGTVDYEQYF.